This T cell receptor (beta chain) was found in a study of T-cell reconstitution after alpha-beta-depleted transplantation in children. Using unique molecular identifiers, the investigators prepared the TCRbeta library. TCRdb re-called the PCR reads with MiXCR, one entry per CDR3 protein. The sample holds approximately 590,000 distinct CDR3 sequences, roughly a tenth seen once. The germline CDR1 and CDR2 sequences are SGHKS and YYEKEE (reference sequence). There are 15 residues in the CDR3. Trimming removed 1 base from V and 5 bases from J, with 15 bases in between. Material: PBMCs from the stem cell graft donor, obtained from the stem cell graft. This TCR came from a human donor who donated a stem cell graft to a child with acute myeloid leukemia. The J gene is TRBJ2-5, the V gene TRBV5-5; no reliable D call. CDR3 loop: CASSLPQGWSETQYF. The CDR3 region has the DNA TGTGCCAGCAGCTTGCCCCAAGGATGGAGTGAGACCCAGTACTTC.